This TCR beta chain was recovered during a study of spatial heterogeneity in lung cancer. Study-level results: Blood carried ubiquitous expanded tumor TCRs more at resection than follow-up.

As for this clonotype: No antigen is known for it.

Unique molecular identifiers tagged every individual TCR cDNA molecule. TCRdb analysed the 5' RACE reads with MiXCR anew, one entry per CDR3 protein. The table has tens of thousands of distinct CDR3 sequences, about 13% seen once; the top ten hold 55% to 65%. Documented time point: sample taken at primary tumor resection. The 55 to 90 donors had untreated early-stage non-small cell lung cancer. Whole RNA from tumor, nontumor lung or frozen PBMC was sequenced unsorted. Trimming took 0 bases from V and 0 from J, leaving 7 bases between them. This CDR3 contains 14 residues. Germline CDR1 reads SGHRS; CDR2 reads YFSETQ.

This material consisted of PBMCs, taken at surgery. The chain is built from TRBV5-1 and TRBJ2-7; D unclear. This sequence was found in a male donor with early-stage non-small cell lung cancer. The CDR3 DNA reads TGCGCCAGCAGCTTGGCCGGTCTCTCCTACGAGCAGTACTTC. This sequence encodes CASSLAGLSYEQYF.